This entry concerns a single TCR beta chain. The antigen remains undetermined. Germline CDR1 reads SQVTM; CDR2 reads ANQGSEA. V shed 4 bases and J shed 8 bases, with 14 bases lying between them. The CDR3 length is 12 residues. This entry belongs to a study of T cells after posttransplantation cyclophosphamide. Study-level results: Later blood repertoires were often dominated by clones from the donor CD8+ memory compartment. Recipient CMV seropositivity and CMV reactivation strongly tracked TRB clonality. TRB overlap between skin or GI tissue T cells and blood was limited.

Treatment was busulfan-fludarabine conditioning, a marrow graft, and cyclophosphamide on days +3 and +4. The method was immunoSEQ multiplex PCR; TCRdb's version includes in-frame clones alone and lacks a portion of them. The table records around 3,500 clones, 70% to 80% of them present only once. Sequencing was performed on PBMCs, taken about 190 days after allogeneic stem cell transplant with posttransplant cyclophosphamide. This chain connects TRBV29-1 to TRBJ1-2, with D possibly being TRBD1 (6 bases). The sequence came from a male patient aged 55 to 69 who received an allogeneic stem cell transplant from a related donor and was CMV-positive. Some of these T cells may belong to the graft donor. The CDR3 coding sequence is TGCAGCGTTGTTGGGGGGGCGAGAGGCTACACCTTC. It encodes CSVVGGARGYTF.